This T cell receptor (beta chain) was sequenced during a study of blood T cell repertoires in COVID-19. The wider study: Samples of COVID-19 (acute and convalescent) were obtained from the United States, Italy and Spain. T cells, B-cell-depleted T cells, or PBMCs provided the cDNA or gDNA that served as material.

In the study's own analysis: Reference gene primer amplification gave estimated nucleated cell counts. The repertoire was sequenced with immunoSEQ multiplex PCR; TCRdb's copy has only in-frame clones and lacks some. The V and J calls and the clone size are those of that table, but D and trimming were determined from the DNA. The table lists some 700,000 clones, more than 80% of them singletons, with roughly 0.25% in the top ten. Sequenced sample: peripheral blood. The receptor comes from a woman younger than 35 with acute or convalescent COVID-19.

The CDR3 reads CASSERQGLVYNEQFF. CDR3 bases: TGTGCCAGCAGTGAAAGGCAGGGATTGGTGTACAATGAGCAGTTCTTC. The chain is built from TRBV6-1 and TRBJ2-1; TRBD1 is a possible D gene (5 bases). Germline CDR1 MNHNS, CDR2 SASEGT. Trimming removed 2 bases from V and 4 bases from J, with 15 bases in between. The CDR3 runs 16 residues.